The 5 T cell receptor beta chains listed next were all sequenced from one sample in a study of blood T cell repertoires in COVID-19 (dated by TCRdb to 2020 to 2022). The library was prepared using the immunoSEQ multiplex PCR assay. TCRdb retrieved this table from immuneACCESS and kept in-frame rearrangements only. Not all clones are present; in checked studies, unresolved V genes account for under half, and no reason is known for the remainder. Here the sample has 200,000 or so clones; 82% occur a single time. The leading ten clones occupy 4.5% to 6.5% of the sample. Material for sequencing was peripheral blood. The receptors originated from a woman aged 25 to 39 with acute or convalescent COVID-19.

The chain is built from TRBV19 and TRBJ1-4; no reliable D call. With 1 base removed from V and 12 bases from J, the gap between germline ends came to 9 bases. Germline CDR1 is LNHDA and CDR2 is SQIVND (reference sequence). The CDR3 runs 12 residues. The CDR3 reads CASSIGPHQLFF. CDR3 nucleotide sequence: TGTGCCAGTAGTATAGGTCCACACCAACTGTTTTTT.

This chain connects TRBV5-8 to TRBJ2-1, with 10 bases aligning to TRBD1. Germline CDR1 is SGHTS and CDR2 is YDEGEE. This CDR3 is 14 amino acids long. Trimming took 4 bases from V and 8 from J; bases not matched to a gene: 6. CDR3 in DNA: TGTGCCAGCAGCCTGGGACAGGGGTGGGATGAGCAGTTCTTC. It encodes CASSLGQGWDEQFF.

This clone appeared a few times. This sequence joins TRBV30 and TRBJ1-5; 12 bases align to TRBD1. CDR3 length equals 15 residues. Germline assignment: CDR1 GTSNPN and CDR2 SVGIG (reference sequence). With 5 bases clipped from V and 6 bases from J, the junction kept 8 bases outside the gene matches. Here the CDR3 reads CAWSKMGQGAQPQHF. As DNA, the CDR3 is TGTGCCTGGTCCAAAATGGGACAGGGGGCTCAGCCCCAGCATTTT.

The rearrangement uses TRBV28 and TRBJ1-2; D uncertain. The V end lost 5 bases, the J end lost 5 bases, and 18 bases lay between the germline ends. CDR1 is MDHEN, CDR2 SYDVKM, per germline. The CDR3 contains 15 residues. This chain's CDR3 is CASSEVAARRYGYTF. The DNA of the CDR3 is TGTGCCAGCAGTGAGGTGGCAGCGCGGAGATATGGCTACACCTTC.

V usage is TRBV5-1 and J usage is TRBJ1-4, with D perhaps TRBD1 (6 bases). Trimming cost V 2 bases and J 8 bases, with 13 bases left between them. CDR1 SGHRS and CDR2 YFSETQ come from the germline V gene. The CDR3 contains 14 residues. CDR3 in amino acids: CASSFGTPREKLFF. CDR3 DNA: TGCGCCAGCAGCTTCGGGACACCCAGGGAAAAACTGTTTTTT.